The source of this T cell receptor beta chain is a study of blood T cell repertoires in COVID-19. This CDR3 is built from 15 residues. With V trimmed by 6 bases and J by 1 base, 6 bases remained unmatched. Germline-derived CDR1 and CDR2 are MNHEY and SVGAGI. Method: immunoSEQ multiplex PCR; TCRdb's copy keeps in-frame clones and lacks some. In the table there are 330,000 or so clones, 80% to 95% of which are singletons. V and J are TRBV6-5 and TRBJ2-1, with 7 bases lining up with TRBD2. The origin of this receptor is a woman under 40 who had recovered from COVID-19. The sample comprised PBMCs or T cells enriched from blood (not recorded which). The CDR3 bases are TGTGCCAGCAGATATGGACTAGGATCCTACAATGAGCAGTTCTTC. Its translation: CASRYGLGSYNEQFF.